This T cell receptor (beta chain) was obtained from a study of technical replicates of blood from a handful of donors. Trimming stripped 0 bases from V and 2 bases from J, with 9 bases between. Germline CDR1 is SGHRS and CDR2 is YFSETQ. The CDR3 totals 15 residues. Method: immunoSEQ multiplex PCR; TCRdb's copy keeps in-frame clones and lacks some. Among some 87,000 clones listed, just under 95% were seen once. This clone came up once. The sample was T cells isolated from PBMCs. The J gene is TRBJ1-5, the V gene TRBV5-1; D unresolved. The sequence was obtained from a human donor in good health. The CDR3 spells CASSLGSGGNQPQHF. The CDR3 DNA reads TGCGCCAGCAGCTTGGGTTCAGGTGGCAATCAGCCCCAGCATTTT.